Below, 28 T cell receptor beta chains from the same sample are listed, as sequenced in a study of early T cells in non-severe SARS-CoV-2 infection. In TCRdb, the 5' RACE reads were re-called with MiXCR into one record per CDR3 protein. The sample gives about 110,000 distinct CDR3 sequences, roughly 13% of which show up once; 3% to 4.5% is in the top ten. The sequencing used whole blood, collected at baseline. Receptor source: an adult who was a healthcare worker with PCR-confirmed SARS-CoV-2 infection or an uninfected control (not recorded which).

This clonotype was counted ten times or more. The chain carries TRBV5-5 and TRBJ2-3, with a tentative D call TRBD2 (5 bases). Germline CDR1 reads SGHKS; CDR2 reads YYEKEE (reference sequence). V was clipped by 2 bases and J by 3 bases, with 10 bases between them. CDR3 length: 14 amino acids. CDR3 residues: CASSFSSGTDTQYF. Written as DNA, the CDR3 is TGTGCCAGCAGCTTTAGCTCGGGGACAGATACGCAGTATTTT.

The V gene is TRBV20-1, the J gene TRBJ2-1; tentatively, D is TRBD2 (5 bases). The CDR3 runs to 14 residues. The germline V gene has CDR1 DFQATT and CDR2 SNEGSKA (reference sequence). V dropped 0 bases and J dropped 12 bases, with 18 bases sitting between them. DNA for the CDR3: TGCAGTGCTAGAGAAGTGTTAGTGGGAGATATGCAGTTCTTC. This sequence encodes CSAREVLVGDMQFF.

This clonotype was seen repeatedly, ten times or more. V and J are TRBV29-1 and TRBJ2-3; TRBD2 might be the D (6 bases). V was shortened by 5 bases and J by 0 bases, with 9 bases between the two germline ends. Germline V gene lookup returns CDR1 SQVTM and CDR2 ANQGSEA. This CDR3 contains 13 residues. CDR3 DNA sequence: TGCAGCGTTTCCGGGAGAAGCACAGATACGCAGTATTTT. It translates to CSVSGRSTDTQYF.

This clonotype was seen more than once but under ten times. This chain joins TRBV29-1 and TRBJ2-5; no reliable D call. The CDR3 contains 13 residues. V gave up 6 bases and J gave up 1 base, with 12 bases separating them. In germline, CDR1 is SQVTM, CDR2 ANQGSEA. CDR3 region: CSVQPGPQETQYF. CDR3 coding DNA: TGCAGCGTCCAGCCGGGCCCCCAAGAGACCCAGTACTTC. Combining the CDR3 with reference TRBV29-1 and TRBJ2-5 gives the whole variable domain SAVISQKPSRDICQRGTSLTIQCQVDSQVTMMFWYRQQPGQSLTLIATANQGSEATYESGFVIDKFPISRPNLTFSTLTVSNMSPEDSSIYLCSVQPGPQETQYFGPGTRLLVL.

A few counts support this clonotype. The rearrangement joins TRBV28 to TRBJ1-2, with D perhaps TRBD1 (5 bases). CDR1 and CDR2 (germline): MDHEN, SYDVKM. V was pared by 5 bases and J by 0 bases, with 10 bases between. CDR3 length: 14 amino acids. Here the CDR3 reads CASSPGTANYGYTF. The CDR3 DNA reads as TGTGCCAGCAGTCCGGGGACGGCTAACTATGGCTACACCTTC.

The J gene is TRBJ2-5, the V gene TRBV4-1; D is possibly TRBD2 (5 bases). The CDR3 is 14 amino acids. Per the germline V gene, CDR1 is MGHRA and CDR2 is YSYEKL. The V and J ends lost 4 bases and 3 bases respectively, with 12 bases between them. The CDR3 region is CASSPTIGEETQYF. CDR3 sequence (DNA): TGCGCCAGCAGCCCAACGATCGGGGAAGAGACCCAGTACTTC.

V usage is TRBV10-3 and J usage is TRBJ1-2; D unclear. V was clipped by 4 bases and J by 2 bases, with 8 bases between them. The V gene's germline CDR1 is ENHRY and CDR2 SYGVKD. This CDR3 region has 13 residues. The CDR3 DNA reads TGTGCCATCAGTGGTGGCAGGAACTATGGCTACACCTTC. The encoded protein is CAISGGRNYGYTF.

The table lists this clonotype with a few counts. V gene TRBV7-8 combines with J gene TRBJ1-6; tentatively, D is TRBD1 (5 bases). Germline V CDR1 and CDR2: SGHVS, FQNEAQ. V was cut by 3 bases and J by 6 bases, with 15 bases left in between. The CDR3 contains 16 residues. The CDR3: CASSLSPGRPNSPLHF. The DNA for the CDR3 is TGTGCCAGCAGCTTGTCCCCGGGACGTCCTAATTCACCCCTCCACTTT.

V gene TRBV28 combines with J gene TRBJ2-3; D gene unclear. The V and J ends lost 1 base and 5 bases respectively, with 13 bases between them. The germline CDR1 and CDR2 sequences are MDHEN and SYDVKM. CDR3 size: 15 residues. The chain's CDR3 is CASSLFPPSGDTQYF. The CDR3 coding sequence is TGTGCCAGCAGTTTATTCCCGCCCTCTGGAGATACGCAGTATTTT. Filled out from reference TRBV28 and TRBJ2-3, the complete variable domain reads DVKVTQSSRYLVKRTGEKVFLECVQDMDHENMFWYRQDPGLGLRLIYFSYDVKMKEKGDIPEGYSVSREKKERFSLILESASTNQTSMYLCASSLFPPSGDTQYFGPGTRLTVL.

V is TRBV18 and J is TRBJ1-1; 8 bases map to TRBD1. V gave up 5 bases and J gave up 4 bases; unmatched junction bases: 3. Germline V gene lookup returns CDR1 KGHSH and CDR2 LQKENI. CDR3 length equals 13 residues. The CDR3 is CASSSTGATEAFF. The CDR3 DNA sequence: TGTGCCAGCTCATCGACAGGGGCCACTGAAGCTTTCTTT.

This clonotype was detected many times. The chain couples TRBV6-6 to TRBJ1-5; D ambiguous. CDR3 size: 14 residues. Germline V gene data show CDR1 as MNHNY and CDR2 as SVGAGI (reference sequence). Trimming removed 10 bases from V and 6 bases from J, with 19 bases in between. CDR3 region: CATESGGLGQPQHF. The CDR3 DNA follows: TGTGCCACTGAGTCGGGAGGGCTAGGTCAGCCCCAGCATTTT.

This chain uses TRBV6-5 with TRBJ1-4; D is perhaps TRBD1 (5 bases). The CDR3 has 14 amino acids. V lost 6 bases, J lost 3 bases, and 11 bases lay in between. In germline, CDR1 is MNHEY, CDR2 SVGAGI. CDR3 sequence reads: CASRYKGPNEKLFF. CDR3 DNA: TGTGCCAGCAGATACAAGGGACCTAATGAAAAACTGTTTTTT.

The chain combines TRBV6-5 with TRBJ1-4; 7 bases agree with TRBD1. Trimming cost V 0 bases and J 8 bases; bases outside gene matches: 6. This CDR3 is 15 amino acids long. CDR1 and CDR2 from the germline V gene are MNHEY and SVGAGI. This CDR3 reads CASSYSTGLNEKLFF. The CDR3 nucleotides are TGTGCCAGCAGTTACTCGACAGGGTTGAACGAAAAACTGTTTTTT.

The chain couples TRBV4-2 to TRBJ2-3; D is possibly TRBD2 (7 bases). The CDR3 totals 15 residues. Trimming stripped 6 bases from V and 2 bases from J, with 15 bases between. CDR1 and CDR2 (germline): LGHNA, YNFKEQ. DNA of the CDR3: TGTGCCAGCAGTGATGGGGGGGGCTACACAGATACGCAGTATTTT. Encoded protein: CASSDGGGYTDTQYF.

This clonotype was found a few times. At one boundary the junction diverges from the germline segment, which might be a read error. The rearrangement uses TRBV5-1 and TRBJ2-3; D is possibly TRBD1 (5 bases). The V gene's germline CDR1 is SGHRS and CDR2 YFSETQ. The CDR3 has 15 residues. The CDR3 reads CVSSAGSSPTDTQYF. The CDR3 DNA reads TGCGTCAGCAGCGCAGGGTCCTCCCCCACAGATACGCAGTATTTT.

The chain combines TRBV12-3 or TRBV12-4 with TRBJ2-5; TRBD1 matches 8 bases. V dropped 4 bases and J dropped 4; count of bases not matched to a gene: 2. The CDR3 loop spans 13 amino acids. The CDR3 DNA reads TGTGCCAGCAGTTCTACAGGGGGAGAGACCCAGTACTTC. This sequence encodes CASSSTGGETQYF.

The V gene is TRBV6-5, the J gene TRBJ1-1; D gene uncertain. This CDR3 region has 14 residues. The germline V and J ends were trimmed by 5 bases and 4 bases, with 14 bases remaining between them. Looked up from germline, CDR1 is MNHEY and CDR2 is SVGAGI. Written as DNA, the CDR3 is TGTGCCAGCAGTCAATGGACGCTGGGCACTGAAGCTTTCTTT. Protein product: CASSQWTLGTEAFF.

The J gene is TRBJ2-1, the V gene TRBV24-1, with D perhaps matching TRBD2 (5 bases). V dropped 4 bases and J dropped 2 bases, with 8 bases sitting between them. Germline assignment: CDR1 KGHDR and CDR2 SFDVKD. CDR3 size: 14 residues. The CDR3 here is CATSDPSPYNEQFF. The CDR3, as DNA: TGTGCCACCAGTGACCCTAGCCCCTACAATGAGCAGTTCTTC.

J is TRBJ1-5 and V is TRBV6-1; D not certain. Looked up from germline, CDR1 is MNHNS and CDR2 is SASEGT. The CDR3 consists of 15 residues. V was pared by 0 bases and J by 2 bases, with 8 bases between. CDR3 loop: CASSEALAGNQPQHF. As DNA, the CDR3 is TGTGCCAGCAGTGAAGCGCTAGCCGGCAATCAGCCCCAGCATTTT.

In its sample, this clonotype was seen a few times. The J gene is TRBJ2-3, the V gene TRBV12-3 or TRBV12-4; the D is unclear. The germline V and J ends were trimmed by 4 bases and 2 bases, with 7 bases remaining between them. This CDR3 has 13 residues. The CDR3, as DNA: TGTGCCAGCAGTTCCGAAGACACAGATACGCAGTATTTT. This gives the protein CASSSEDTDTQYF.

This clonotype was recorded at least ten times. This chain links TRBV7-9 with TRBJ2-5; D not resolved. The V gene lost 1 base and the J gene lost 4 bases, with 4 bases spanning the gap. The germline CDR1 and CDR2 sequences are SEHNR and FQNEAQ (reference sequence). The CDR3 sequence is 12 residues long. The CDR3: CASSLVPETQYF. The CDR3 nucleotides read TGTGCCAGCAGCTTAGTCCCAGAGACCCAGTACTTC.

This clonotype was counted only a few times. J is TRBJ2-7 and V is TRBV5-1, with TRBD1 matching over 7 bases. Per germline, CDR1 SGHRS and CDR2 YFSETQ. The V gene end was trimmed by 2 bases and the J gene end by 0 bases; junction bases not matched to a gene: 8. The CDR3 has 16 amino acids. The CDR3 DNA sequence: TGCGCCAGCAGCTTAACAGGGGTTGGGTCCTCCTACGAGCAGTACTTC. Translating gives CASSLTGVGSSYEQYF. The full variable domain, its missing parts supplied by reference TRBV5-1 and TRBJ2-7, is KAGVTQTPRYLIKTRGQQVTLSCSPISGHRSVSWYQQTPGQGLQFLFEYFSETQRNKGNFPGRFSGRQFSNSRSEMNVSTLELGDSALYLCASSLTGVGSSYEQYFGPGTRLTVT.

The chain couples TRBV11-2 to TRBJ1-6; no firm D call. The CDR3 has 14 residues. Germline V gives CDR1 SGHAT, CDR2 FQNNGV. Trimming left V 1 base short and J 9 bases short, with 10 bases between. In DNA, the CDR3 is TGTGCCAGCAGCTTAGTCCTCAGTGGTTCACCCCTCCACTTT. This encodes CASSLVLSGSPLHF.

The chain employs TRBV27 and TRBJ2-7; 12 bases match TRBD2. Unmatched junction bases numbered 11, after V lost 2 bases and J lost 6 bases. This CDR3 contains 17 residues. Germline CDR1 is MNHEY and CDR2 is SMNVEV (reference sequence). The DNA of the CDR3 is TGTGCCAGCAGTTTACCCGGACTAGCGGGACTACTTTTCGAGCAGTACTTC. Its protein product is CASSLPGLAGLLFEQYF.

V gene TRBV6-2 or TRBV6-3 combines with J gene TRBJ1-1, with D possibly being TRBD1 (6 bases). CDR1 and CDR2 from the germline V gene are MNHEY and SVGEGT. Trimming cost V 10 bases and J 7 bases, with 22 bases left between them. This CDR3 has 14 residues. CDR3 bases: TGTGCCACCACACTCGTGACAGGCCCTAGTGAAGCTTTCTTT. This encodes CATTLVTGPSEAFF.

The chain employs TRBV7-6 and TRBJ2-5, with a tentative D call TRBD1 (5 bases). This CDR3 spans 13 amino acids. Germline-derived CDR1 and CDR2 are SGHVS and FNYEAQ. The ends were cut back, 4 bases at V and 5 bases at J, with 11 bases in the middle. CDR3 coding DNA: TGTGCCAGCAGCTCCAGGGCTCCGGAGACCCAGTACTTC. Translating gives CASSSRAPETQYF.

At least ten counts were recorded for this clonotype. The chain is built from TRBV12-3 or TRBV12-4 and TRBJ1-2, with unresolved D. Trimming shortened V by 3 bases and J by 4 bases, and 18 bases separated the two germline ends. The CDR3 has 16 residues. The CDR3 nucleotides read TGTGCCAGCAGTTTCGAGCCCCTTTGGAGAGGCTATGGCTACACCTTC. Amino acid sequence: CASSFEPLWRGYGYTF.

This clonotype came up a few times. This sequence joins TRBV28 and TRBJ1-2; D remains unclear. Germline CDR1 and CDR2: MDHEN and SYDVKM. This CDR3 contains 12 residues. Trimming left V 1 base short and J 4 bases short, with 4 bases between. The CDR3 spells CASSLSGYGYTF. The CDR3 DNA is TGTGCCAGCAGTTTATCGGGCTATGGCTACACCTTC.